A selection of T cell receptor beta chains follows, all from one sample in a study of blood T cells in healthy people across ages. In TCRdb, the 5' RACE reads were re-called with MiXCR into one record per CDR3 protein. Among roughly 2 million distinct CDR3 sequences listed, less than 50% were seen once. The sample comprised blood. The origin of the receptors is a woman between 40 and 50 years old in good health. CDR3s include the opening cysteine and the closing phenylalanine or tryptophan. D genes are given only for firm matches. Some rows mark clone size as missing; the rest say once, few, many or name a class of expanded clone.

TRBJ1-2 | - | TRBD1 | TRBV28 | CASTYGQGLGGYTF | TGTGCCAGCACTTACGGACAGGGGCTGGGGGGCTACACCTTC
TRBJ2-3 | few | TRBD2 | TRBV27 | CASSRGYSGRGTDTQYF | TGTGCCAGCAGTCGGGGATATAGCGGGAGAGGCACAGATACGCAGTATTTT
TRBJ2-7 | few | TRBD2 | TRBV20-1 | CSAPIAGGRYEQYF | TGCAGTGCTCCTATAGCGGGGGGGCGGTACGAGCAGTACTTC
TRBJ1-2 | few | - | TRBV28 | CASSLLGRAIHGYTF | TGTGCCAGCAGTTTGTTAGGTAGGGCAATCCATGGCTACACCTTC
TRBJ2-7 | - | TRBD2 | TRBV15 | CATIDTSGEYNEQYF | TGTGCCACCATAGATACAAGCGGGGAGTACAATGAGCAGTACTTC
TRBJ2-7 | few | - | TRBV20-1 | CSASSGDYEQYF | TGCAGTGCTAGTTCCGGAGATTACGAGCAGTACTTC
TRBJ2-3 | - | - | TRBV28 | CASSHPGQGDTQYF | TGTGCCAGCAGTCATCCGGGACAAGGAGATACGCAGTATTTT
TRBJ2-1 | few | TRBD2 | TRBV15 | CATTSGGESHEQFF | TGTGCCACCACTAGCGGGGGGGAGTCACATGAGCAGTTCTTC
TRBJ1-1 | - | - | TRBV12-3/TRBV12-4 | CASSLGNGLEAFF | TGTGCCAGCAGTTTAGGAAATGGTCTTGAAGCTTTCTTT
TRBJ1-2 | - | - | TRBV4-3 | CASSQDWGQGLAYGYTF | TGCGCCAGCAGCCAAGATTGGGGGCAGGGGCTGGCCTATGGCTACACCTTC
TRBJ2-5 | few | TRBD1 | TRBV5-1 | CASSLVTGQGSNEQYF | TGCGCCAGCAGCTTGGTCACGGGACAGGGCAGCAATGAGCAGTACTTC
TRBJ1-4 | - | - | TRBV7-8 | CASSATMVGPEEKLFF | TGTGCCAGCAGCGCTACGATGGTAGGGCCGGAGGAAAAACTGTTTTTT
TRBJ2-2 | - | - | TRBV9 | CASSVDGGSRGWNTGELFF | TGTGCCAGCAGCGTAGATGGGGGGTCAAGGGGTTGGAACACCGGGGAGCTGTTTTTT
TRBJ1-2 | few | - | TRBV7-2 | CASSRTTGGANYGYTF | TGTGCCAGCAGCCGAACGACTGGGGGCGCTAACTATGGCTACACCTTC
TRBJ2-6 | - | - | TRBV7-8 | CASNPHRRASGANVLTF | TGTGCCAGCAACCCACACCGGAGGGCTTCTGGGGCCAACGTCCTGACTTTC
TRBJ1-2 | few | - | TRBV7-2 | CASSLGVFELSGYTF | TGTGCCAGCAGCTTAGGGGTATTTGAGCTAAGTGGCTACACCTTC
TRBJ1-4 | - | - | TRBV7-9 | CASSFLGQGGEKLFF | TGTGCCAGCAGCTTCCTTGGTCAAGGAGGAGAAAAACTGTTTTTT
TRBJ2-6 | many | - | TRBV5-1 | CASSLATSGANVLTF | TGCGCCAGCAGCTTGGCCACCTCTGGGGCCAACGTCCTGACTTTC
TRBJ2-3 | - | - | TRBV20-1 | CSASVGKDTQYF | TGCAGTGCTAGCGTAGGAAAGGATACGCAGTATTTT
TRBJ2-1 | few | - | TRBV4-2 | CASSQEEGAYNEQFF | TGTGCCAGCAGCCAAGAAGAAGGGGCTTACAATGAGCAGTTCTTC
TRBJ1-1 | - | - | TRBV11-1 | CASSRKSSAFF | TGTGCCAGCAGCCGTAAAAGTAGTGCTTTCTTT
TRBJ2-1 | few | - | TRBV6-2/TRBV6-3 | CASSYHLNEQFF | TGTGCCAGCAGTTACCATCTCAATGAGCAGTTCTTC
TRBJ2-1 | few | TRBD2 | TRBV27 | CASSLALAGDNEQFF | TGTGCCAGCAGCCTGGCCCTAGCGGGGGACAATGAGCAGTTCTTC
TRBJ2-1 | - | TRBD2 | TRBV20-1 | CSAIKGLAGTYNEQFF | TGCAGTGCTATAAAGGGACTAGCGGGGACCTACAATGAGCAGTTCTTC